This TCR beta chain is from a study of T cells in Graves' hyperthyroidism and ophthalmopathy (dated by TCRdb to between 2018 and 2021). Context from the whole study: Peripheral blood was sampled at the time of initial diagnosis, prior to any treatment. In about six Graves' hyperthyroidism patients, the study also compared T-cell repertoires from thyroid tissue with T-cell repertoires from blood. The roughly 91 discovery patients were randomly divided into training and test sets at a 7:3 ratio. Once sampling was done, hyperthyroidism patients were given methimazole at a starting dose of 30 mg daily, whereas ophthalmopathy patients were given high-dose intravenous methylprednisolone. The paper reports TCR Vbeta CDR3 sequencing of approximately 140 peripheral blood samples: some 41 ophthalmopathy, approximately 74 hyperthyroidism and around 17 progressor patients. TCR V-J signatures able to tell the groups apart were searched for in a discovery cohort of more than 90 patients, of whom roughly 42 had Graves' ophthalmopathy and about 60 had stable Graves' hyperthyroidism. Prospective prediction of ophthalmopathy was tested in an independent validation cohort of approximately 19 hyperthyroidism patients and roughly 16 patients who later progressed to ophthalmopathy.

The study at large found these results: A 13 V-J signature model separated ophthalmopathy from stable hyperthyroidism, with roughly 88% sensitivity and 81.08% specificity in cross-validation and 80%/75% in testing. Most expanded thyroid clonotypes (frequency above 0.001) were also detected in blood, a finding suggesting that blood repertoires may reflect thyroid immune responses. Sample size was not statistically predetermined, and blinding of investigators to group allocation was not performed. In validation, progression to ophthalmopathy was predicted by the model with 70.59% sensitivity and 72% to 85% specificity, a median of 6.5 months before onset.

A word on this clonotype: The antigen this receptor binds is unknown. The CDR3 does not close with the conserved phenylalanine or tryptophan, likely indicating a read error.

Graves' hyperthyroidism was defined as stable when no progression to ophthalmopathy occurred over 18 months of follow-up. Hyperthyroidism patients were aged 18 to 65 years and newly diagnosed, with disease duration of less than 2 months. Any patient with an uncontrolled infection, another autoimmune disease, pregnancy or lactation was excluded. Diagnoses were based on clinical symptoms, serum thyroxine and TRAb, thyroid ultrasound and orbital computed tomography. PBMCs were separated from roughly 10 ml of fresh peripheral blood using Ficoll-Paque density gradient centrifugation. Total RNA was extracted using Trizol reagent, and RNA quality was assessed on an Agilent 2100 Bioanalyzer. A total of 12 residues make up the CDR3, ends included. The CDR3 DNA has 36 bases and is translated from base 1. The germline V gene encodes CDR1 SSHAT and CDR2 FNYEAQ (reference sequence). The TCR beta CDR3 regions were amplified from the RNA transcripts. The TCR CDR3 was subjected to a first round of RT-PCR using the HTBI primer set and the Qiagen OneStep RT-PCR kit. Libraries were constructed in a second round of multiplex PCR, after which size selection and purification were carried out. Libraries were sequenced paired-end with 100 bp reads on an Illumina HiSeq2000. In the authors' own workflow: Raw data were processed with SOAPnuke, discarding reads with adapters, uncalled bases, mean Phred below 15, or no exact constant-primer or identifier match. High-quality paired reads were merged using COPE v1.2.5, and each unique nucleotide sequence was defined as a clonotype. Clonotypes were aligned to IMGT TRBV, TRBD and TRBJ reference segments using MiTCR v1.1. The analysis included only V-J combinations with a frequency above 0.0001, which together covered about 99% of the repertoires. The TCS score was defined as F50 (clonal expansion) divided by E x V (chaos), with BLOSUM62-based TCRdist calculated between CDR3 peptides within each V-J. Welch's t-statistics and random forest reduced 500 to 650 V-J features to roughly 13, which were used in a naive Bayes classifier (R e1071). TCRdb applied fastp at Q25 and MiXCR to the public reads, then kept only in-frame beta chains. Here each entry gathers all rows of one CDR3 protein and keeps the most common genes and DNA. The V and J calls, along with clone size, are taken from TCRdb and not from the paper's own processing. This sample is represented by roughly 30,000 distinct CDR3 sequences; around 40% of them were singletons. About a tenth of the sample is in the top ten clones.

The chain is made from TRBV7-7 and TRBJ2-3, with no confidently assigned D gene. The clonotype originates from a woman aged 25 to 39 with Graves' hyperthyroidism. The sequenced material came from blood. CDR3 sequence: CASSLSTDTQYL. The sequenced DNA: TGTGCTAGCAGCTTGTCTACAGATACGCAGTATCTT.